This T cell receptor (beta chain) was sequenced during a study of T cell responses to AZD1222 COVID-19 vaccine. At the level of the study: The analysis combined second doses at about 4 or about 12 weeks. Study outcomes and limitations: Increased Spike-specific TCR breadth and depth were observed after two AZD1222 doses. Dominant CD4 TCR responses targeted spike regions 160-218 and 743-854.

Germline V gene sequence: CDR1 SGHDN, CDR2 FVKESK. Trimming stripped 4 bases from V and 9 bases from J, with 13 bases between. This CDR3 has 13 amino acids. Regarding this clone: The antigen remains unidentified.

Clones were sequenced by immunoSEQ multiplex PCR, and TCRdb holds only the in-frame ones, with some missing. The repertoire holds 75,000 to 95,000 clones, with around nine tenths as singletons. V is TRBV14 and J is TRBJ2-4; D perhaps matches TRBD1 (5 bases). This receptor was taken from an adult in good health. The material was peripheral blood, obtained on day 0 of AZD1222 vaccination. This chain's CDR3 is CASSRQTMSIQYF. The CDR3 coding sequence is TGTGCCAGCAGCCGACAGACCATGAGCATTCAGTACTTC.